This T cell receptor beta chain was identified during a study of cytomegalovirus exposure and HLA in healthy donors. Study results and caveats: While the bulk of TCR sequences proved rare, some public TCRs turned up in many donors. The study recorded 150 to 200 TCR beta chains that were cytomegalovirus-associated. According to a later analysis, TCR clusters from the first cohort tended to co-occur in the 120 or so validation repertoires.

This CDR3 region has 11 residues. V lost 3 bases, J lost 4 bases, and 5 bases lay in between. In germline, CDR1 is SGHNT, CDR2 YYREEE (reference sequence). Clones were sequenced by immunoSEQ multiplex PCR, and TCRdb holds only the in-frame ones, with some missing. The sample contains around 300,000 clones, roughly 85% of which appear only once. With respect to this clone: What it recognizes is unknown.

V gene TRBV5-4 combines with J gene TRBJ2-7; no clear D. What was sequenced was PBMCs. This TCR derives from a young woman in good health and CMV-seronegative. In DNA form, the CDR3 reads TGTGCCAGCAGCTCCCAGTACGAGCAGTACTTC. Translated: CASSSQYEQYF. Full variable domain (outside the CDR3, taken from reference TRBV5-4 and TRBJ2-7): ETGVTQSPTHLIKTRGQQVTLRCSSQSGHNTVSWYQQALGQGPQFIFQYYREEENGRGNFPPRFSGLQFPNYSSELNVNALELDDSALYLCASSSQYEQYFGPGTRLTVT.